The T cell receptor (beta chain) described here comes from a study of beta chain features in type 1 diabetes. The sequenced template was cDNA made from the entire isolated RNA. Only in-frame clones appear in the TCRdb table, and some are missing; sequencing was by immunoSEQ multiplex PCR. The sample contains about 360,000 clones, around 12% of which appear only once. About this clone itself: The same CDR3 can be traced to other DNA sequences in this sample.

Deletions cut 0 bases from V and 1 base from J, with 4 bases between. Germline values: CDR1 SGHNT, CDR2 YENEEA. The CDR3 has 13 amino acids. This TCR was recovered from a man in his late teens or twenties in good health. The chain joins TRBV11-3 to TRBJ2-7; no definite D call. The sequenced sample consisted of naive CD4+ T cells from blood. CDR3 region: CASSLEASYEQYF. The CDR3, as DNA: TGTGCCAGCAGCTTAGAAGCTTCCTACGAGCAGTACTTC.